These 6 T cell receptor beta chains were sequenced from one sample in a study of blood T cell repertoires in COVID-19. Sequencing used immunoSEQ multiplex PCR; TCRdb keeps in-frame clones, though not all of them. The top ten clones hold about 5% of a sample with 300,000 to 350,000 clones, around 90% of them seen once. The material sequenced was PBMCs or T cells enriched from blood (not recorded which). These receptors were collected from a man aged 25 to 40 who had recovered from COVID-19.

J is TRBJ1-2 and V is TRBV18; possible D gene TRBD1, 5 bases. The CDR3 has 14 amino acids. From germline, CDR1 is KGHSH and CDR2 LQKENI. The V end lost 3 bases, the J end lost 0 bases, and 8 bases lay between the germline ends. The CDR3 protein is CASSPTRANYGYTF. CDR3 bases: TGTGCCAGCTCACCGACCAGGGCTAACTATGGCTACACCTTC.

The chain joins TRBV5-1 to TRBJ2-7; possibly TRBD1 for D (6 bases). The germline gives CDR1 SGHRS, CDR2 YFSETQ. The ends were cut back, 1 base at V and 3 bases at J, with 11 bases in the middle. CDR3 length: 14 amino acids. The CDR3: CASSLRGFGYEQYF. The CDR3 coding sequence is TGCGCCAGCAGCTTGAGGGGGTTTGGCTACGAGCAGTACTTC.

This sequence joins TRBV5-1 and TRBJ1-2; 7 positions match TRBD1. The CDR3 consists of 13 residues. CDR1 is SGHRS and CDR2 is YFSETQ in the germline V gene. V was clipped by 4 bases and J by 7 bases; unmatched bases: 7. DNA for the CDR3: TGCGCCAGCAGCGTACAGGGGCGCGGTGGCTACACCTTC. Encoded protein: CASSVQGRGGYTF.

The chain uses TRBV28 and TRBJ1-3; D is undetermined. Germline-derived CDR1 and CDR2 are MDHEN and SYDVKM. The CDR3 has 14 residues. Trimming shortened V by 2 bases and J by 2 bases, and 7 bases separated the two germline ends. CDR3 nucleotide sequence: TGTGCCAGCAGTTTAATTCCAGCTGGAAACACCATATATTTT. This sequence encodes CASSLIPAGNTIYF.

This chain connects TRBV7-2 to TRBJ2-7, with 11 bases that match TRBD2. The CDR3 is made up of 14 amino acids. Germline assignment: CDR1 SGHTA and CDR2 FQGNSA. V shed 7 bases, J shed 4 bases, and the junction held 6 bases outside the gene matches. The CDR3 loop is CASNRLAGLYEQYF. CDR3 nucleotide sequence: TGTGCCAGCAACCGACTAGCGGGGCTTTACGAGCAGTACTTC.

CDR3: CASSRDRGNEQFF. CDR3 coding DNA: TGTGCCAGCAGCCGGGACAGGGGCAATGAGCAGTTCTTC. The V and J genes are TRBV13 and TRBJ2-1; 10 nucleotides line up with TRBD1. Germline CDR1 is PRHDT and CDR2 is FYEKMQ (reference sequence). The ends lost 5 bases at V and 6 bases at J; junction bases unmatched: 1. The length of the CDR3 is 13 residues.